This is a list of T cell receptor beta chains from one sample in a study of Ad26.COV2.S vaccination and SARS-CoV-2 variants. Some clones are missing from TCRdb's copy, which holds only in-frame ones; the method was immunoSEQ multiplex PCR. The table records about 350,000 clones, about 88% of them present only once. Sequenced material: peripheral blood, taken in a trial of Ad26.COV2.S vaccine versus placebo. These receptors were obtained from a person between 18 and 59 years old who received the Ad26.COV2.S COVID-19 vaccine or a placebo. CDR3s include the opening cysteine and the closing phenylalanine or tryptophan. A D gene is named only where the DNA matches it firmly. A row's size may be missing; if present it is once, few, many or a size class.

V,D,size,J,CDR3,DNA
TRBV5-1,.,.,TRBJ1-2,CASSLDSTYGYTF,TGCGCCAGCAGCTTGGACTCTACCTATGGCTACACCTTC
TRBV5-1,TRBD1,few,TRBJ2-2,CASSSRDRVNGELFF,TGCGCCAGCAGCTCCCGGGACAGGGTCAACGGGGAGCTGTTTTTT
TRBV5-6,.,.,TRBJ1-5,CASSLTSGNQPQHF,TGTGCCAGCAGCTTAACGTCCGGCAATCAGCCCCAGCATTTT
TRBV11-3,.,.,TRBJ2-1,CASSSRSHGRSENEQFF,TGTGCCAGCAGCTCCCGGTCCCATGGTCGTAGCGAAAATGAGCAGTTCTTC
TRBV30,TRBD1,.,TRBJ1-6,CAWRGNRGHNSPLHF,TGTGCCTGGAGAGGAAACAGGGGGCATAATTCACCCCTCCACTTT
TRBV11-2,.,.,TRBJ2-1,CASSLTTPSYNEQFF,TGTGCCAGCAGCTTAACGACCCCCTCCTACAATGAGCAGTTCTTC
TRBV9,.,.,TRBJ2-1,CASSVVEGPYNEQFF,TGTGCCAGCAGCGTAGTCGAAGGGCCGTACAATGAGCAGTTCTTC
TRBV2,.,.,TRBJ1-1,CARGRWGTEAFF,TGTGCCAGAGGGAGGTGGGGCACTGAAGCTTTCTTT
TRBV7-2,.,.,TRBJ2-1,CASSFRNEQFF,TGTGCCAGCAGCTTTAGGAATGAGCAGTTCTTC
TRBV28,.,.,TRBJ2-7,CASSSPSGTTSFYEQYF,TGTGCCAGCAGTTCTCCGTCCGGGACAACCTCCTTCTACGAGCAGTACTTC
TRBV5-1,.,.,TRBJ1-3,CASSLGIVQSGNTIYF,TGCGCCAGCAGCTTGGGGATAGTACAGTCTGGAAACACCATATATTTT
TRBV9,.,.,TRBJ1-4,CASSGGQSGLEKLFF,TGTGCCAGCAGCGGCGGACAGTCTGGGCTTGAAAAACTGTTTTTT
TRBV27,.,.,TRBJ2-5,CASRPSPLGAEETQYF,TGTGCCAGCAGGCCGTCCCCCCTGGGAGCGGAAGAGACCCAGTACTTC
TRBV9,TRBD1,few,TRBJ1-6,CASSDWDRESSPLHF,TGTGCCAGCAGCGATTGGGACAGGGAGAGTTCACCCCTCCACTTT
TRBV30,.,.,TRBJ1-1,CAWSARALVNTEAFF,TGTGCCTGGAGTGCCAGGGCATTGGTGAACACTGAAGCTTTCTTT